The 18 T cell receptor beta chains presented below share a single source sample, sequenced in a study of blood T cell repertoires in COVID-19. The data were produced by immunoSEQ multiplex PCR, yet TCRdb's version contains in-frame clones alone and is incomplete. Here the sample spans about 380,000 clones, 88% being singletons. Sequenced: PBMCs or T cells enriched from blood (not recorded which). Receptors were obtained from a woman aged 18-29 years who had recovered from COVID-19.

This sequence joins TRBV5-1 and TRBJ2-7, with D tentatively TRBD2 (5 bases). The germline V and J ends were trimmed by 0 bases and 4 bases, with 8 bases remaining between them. The CDR3 has 13 amino acids. Germline CDR1 is SGHRS and CDR2 is YFSETQ. The CDR3 is CASSLDGGYEQYF. CDR3 coding DNA: TGCGCCAGCAGCTTGGATGGAGGATACGAGCAGTACTTC.

The chain links TRBV11-2 to TRBJ1-2, with unresolved D. Germline V lookup: CDR1 SGHAT, CDR2 FQNNGV. CDR3 size: 14 residues. With 3 bases removed from V and 3 bases from J, the gap between germline ends came to 11 bases. CDR3 coding DNA: TGTGCCAGCAGCTTGGAACGAGGGCACTATGGCTACACCTTC. Its protein is CASSLERGHYGYTF.

This chain connects TRBV2 to TRBJ1-2; 7 nucleotides match TRBD1. Unmatched junction bases numbered 10, after V lost 2 bases and J lost 4 bases. CDR1 SNHLY and CDR2 FYNNEI come from the germline V gene. The length of the CDR3 is 16 residues. The CDR3 nucleotides read TGTGCCAGCAGTGAACCGACGACAGGGTGGACCTATGGCTACACCTTC. This codes for CASSEPTTGWTYGYTF.

The chain links TRBV7-2 to TRBJ2-3; a possible D gene is TRBD2 (5 bases). This CDR3 contains 13 residues. Trimming left V 6 bases short and J 6 bases short, with 13 bases between. In germline, CDR1 is SGHTA, CDR2 FQGNSA. CDR3 protein: CASRFEGTDTQYF. The CDR3 coding sequence is TGTGCCAGCAGGTTTGAGGGTACCGATACGCAGTATTTT. Together with reference TRBV7-2 and TRBJ2-3, the CDR3 gives the full variable domain: GAGVSQSPSNKVTEKGKDVELRCDPISGHTALYWYRQSLGQGLEFLIYFQGNSAPDKSGLPSDRFSAERTGGSVSTLTIQRTQQEDSAVYLCASRFEGTDTQYFGPGTRLTVL.

This clone was observed once. The chain employs TRBV6-5 and TRBJ1-1; a possible D gene is TRBD1 (5 bases). Germline CDR1 is MNHEY and CDR2 is SVGAGI. Trimming stripped 6 bases from V and 1 base from J, with 15 bases between. This CDR3 region has 15 residues. CDR3 region: CASRSWGQENTEAFF. DNA for the CDR3: TGTGCCAGCAGGAGCTGGGGCCAAGAGAACACTGAAGCTTTCTTT.

The CDR3 DNA reads TGTGCCAGCAGACCCTCCGGGACAGGATCCTACGAGCAGTACTTC. This encodes CASRPSGTGSYEQYF. This chain joins TRBV6-5 and TRBJ2-7, with TRBD1 identical over 8 bases. Germline-derived CDR1 and CDR2 are MNHEY and SVGAGI. The CDR3 covers 15 residues. Trimming took 6 bases from V and 1 from J; bases not matched to a gene: 8.

The rearrangement links TRBV29-1 to TRBJ2-2; D possibly corresponds to TRBD2 (5 bases). The V end was cut by 3 bases, the J end by 7 bases, with 9 bases between. Germline V gives CDR1 SQVTM, CDR2 ANQGSEA. This CDR3 has 12 amino acids. The chain's CDR3 is CSVEVEGGELFF. For the CDR3, the DNA is TGCAGCGTTGAGGTTGAGGGCGGGGAGCTGTTTTTT.

CDR3 loop: CASSTDRSFQPQHF. The DNA of the CDR3 is TGTGCCAGTAGTACCGACAGGTCGTTCCAGCCCCAGCATTTT. This rearrangement joins TRBV19 to TRBJ1-5; D perhaps matches TRBD1 (6 bases). The germline CDR1 and CDR2 sequences are LNHDA and SQIVND (reference sequence). CDR3 length: 14 residues. The V gene lost 4 bases and the J gene lost 7 bases, with 14 bases spanning the gap.

The rearrangement joins TRBV6-1 to TRBJ1-3, with unresolved D. Trimming removed 3 bases from V and 0 bases from J, with 6 bases in between. The CDR3 loop spans 14 amino acids. CDR1 and CDR2 (germline): MNHNS, SASEGT. CDR3 bases: TGTGCCAGCAGTGACGAGTTCTCTGGAAACACCATATATTTT. It is translated as CASSDEFSGNTIYF.

The chain joins TRBV2 to TRBJ1-2, with a weak D call TRBD1 (6 bases). With 2 bases removed from V and 1 base from J, the gap between germline ends came to 11 bases. The germline V gene encodes CDR1 SNHLY and CDR2 FYNNEI. The CDR3 totals 15 residues. In DNA, the CDR3 is TGTGCCAGCAGTGAAAGGGACACCTATAACTATGGCTACACCTTC. Residues: CASSERDTYNYGYTF.

The chain links TRBV3-1 (or the pseudogene TRBV3-2) to TRBJ2-7, with TRBD2 identical over 7 bases. Losses at the gene ends were 4 bases for V and 2 bases for J; bases not matched to a gene: 2. Germline lookup yields CDR1 LGHDT and CDR2 YNNKEL (reference sequence). The CDR3 is made up of 13 amino acids. CDR3 sequence (DNA): TGTGCCAGCAGCCTAGGACTAGCCTACGAGCAGTACTTC. Its translation: CASSLGLAYEQYF.

The gene calls are TRBV6-5 and TRBJ1-1; possible D gene TRBD1, 5 bases. The CDR3 extends over 14 amino acids. Germline CDR1 and CDR2: MNHEY and SVGAGI. V shed 7 bases and J shed 3 bases, with 15 bases lying between them. This CDR3 is CASNARSRDTEAFF. Here the CDR3 DNA reads TGTGCCAGCAACGCGAGAAGCAGGGACACTGAAGCTTTCTTT.

The gene calls are TRBV13 and TRBJ1-5, with TRBD1 as a possible D gene (6 bases). CDR1 is PRHDT and CDR2 is FYEKMQ in the germline V gene (reference sequence). Trimming left V 2 bases short and J 5 bases short, with 10 bases between. The CDR3 loop spans 14 amino acids. CDR3 loop: CASSLKGGDQPQHF. The CDR3 DNA reads as TGTGCCAGCAGCTTAAAGGGGGGGGATCAGCCCCAGCATTTT.

The rearrangement uses TRBV6-1 and TRBJ1-5; the match to TRBD1 covers 9 bases. Germline V lookup: CDR1 MNHNS, CDR2 SASEGT. CDR3 length equals 15 residues. The junction had 5 bases not matched to a gene; V was cut back by 6 bases and J by 2 bases. CDR3: CASRGQGIGNQPQHF. The DNA of the CDR3 is TGTGCCAGCAGGGGACAGGGTATAGGCAATCAGCCCCAGCATTTT.

The chain uses TRBV3-1 (or the pseudogene TRBV3-2) and TRBJ1-6; TRBD1 agrees at 12 bases. The junction had 8 bases not matched to a gene; V was cut back by 5 bases and J by 6 bases. The CDR3 is made up of 17 amino acids. The germline gives CDR1 LGHDT, CDR2 YNNKEL (reference sequence). Here the CDR3 DNA reads TGTGCCAGCAGCGCCCGGGACAGGGGGCACATTAATTCACCCCTCCACTTT. It translates to CASSARDRGHINSPLHF.

V usage is TRBV5-6 and J usage is TRBJ2-3; the match to TRBD1 covers 7 bases. The V and J ends lost 0 bases and 2 bases, in that order; junction bases with no gene match: 3. This CDR3 is built from 15 residues. Germline assignment: CDR1 SGHDT and CDR2 YYEEEE. CDR3 in amino acids: CASSLGQGDTDTQYF. The CDR3 nucleotides read TGTGCCAGCAGCTTGGGCCAGGGGGACACAGATACGCAGTATTTT.

V gene TRBV5-1 combines with J gene TRBJ1-6, with 7 positions matching TRBD1. CDR1 is SGHRS and CDR2 is YFSETQ in the germline V gene. V was pared by 4 bases and J by 9 bases, with 13 bases of the junction left unmatched. The CDR3 runs to 16 residues. The CDR3 DNA reads as TGCGCCAGCAGCATCCTCCAACAGGGGATCGGTTCACCCCTCCACTTT. Translated: CASSILQQGIGSPLHF.

The gene calls are TRBV7-8 and TRBJ1-2, with 10 bases that match TRBD1. The CDR3 consists of 13 residues. Trimming removed 5 bases from V and 6 bases from J; junction bases left unmatched: 3. CDR1 SGHVS and CDR2 FQNEAQ come from the germline V gene. Here the CDR3 reads CASSRDRGNGYTF. The CDR3 nucleotides read TGTGCCAGCAGCCGGGACAGGGGAAATGGCTACACCTTC.